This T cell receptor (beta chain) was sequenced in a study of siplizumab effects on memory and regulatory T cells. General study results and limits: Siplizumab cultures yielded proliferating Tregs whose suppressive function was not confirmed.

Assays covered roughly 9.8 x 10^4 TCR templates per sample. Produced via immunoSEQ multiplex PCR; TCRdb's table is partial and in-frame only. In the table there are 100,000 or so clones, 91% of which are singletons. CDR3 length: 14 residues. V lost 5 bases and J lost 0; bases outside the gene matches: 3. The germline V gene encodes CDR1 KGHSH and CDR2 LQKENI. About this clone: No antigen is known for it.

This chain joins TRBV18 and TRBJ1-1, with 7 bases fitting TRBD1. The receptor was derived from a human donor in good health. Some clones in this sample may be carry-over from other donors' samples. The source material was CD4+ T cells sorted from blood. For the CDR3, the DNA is TGTGCCAGCTCAACGGGACAGATGAACACTGAAGCTTTCTTT. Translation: CASSTGQMNTEAFF.